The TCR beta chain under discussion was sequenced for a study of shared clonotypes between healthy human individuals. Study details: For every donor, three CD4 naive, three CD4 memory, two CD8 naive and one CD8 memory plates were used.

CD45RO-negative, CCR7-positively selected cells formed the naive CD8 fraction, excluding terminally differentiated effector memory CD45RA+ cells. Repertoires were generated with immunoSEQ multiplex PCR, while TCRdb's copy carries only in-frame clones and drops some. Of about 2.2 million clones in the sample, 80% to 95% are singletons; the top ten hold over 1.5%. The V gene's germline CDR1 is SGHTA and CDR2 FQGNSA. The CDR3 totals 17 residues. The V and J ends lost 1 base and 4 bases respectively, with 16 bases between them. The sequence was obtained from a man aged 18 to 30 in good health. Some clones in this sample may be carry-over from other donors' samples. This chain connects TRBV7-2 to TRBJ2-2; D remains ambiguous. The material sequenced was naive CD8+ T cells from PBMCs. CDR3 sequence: CASSLEDWPLGTGELFF. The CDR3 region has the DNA TGTGCCAGCAGCTTAGAAGATTGGCCACTGGGCACCGGGGAGCTGTTTTTT.